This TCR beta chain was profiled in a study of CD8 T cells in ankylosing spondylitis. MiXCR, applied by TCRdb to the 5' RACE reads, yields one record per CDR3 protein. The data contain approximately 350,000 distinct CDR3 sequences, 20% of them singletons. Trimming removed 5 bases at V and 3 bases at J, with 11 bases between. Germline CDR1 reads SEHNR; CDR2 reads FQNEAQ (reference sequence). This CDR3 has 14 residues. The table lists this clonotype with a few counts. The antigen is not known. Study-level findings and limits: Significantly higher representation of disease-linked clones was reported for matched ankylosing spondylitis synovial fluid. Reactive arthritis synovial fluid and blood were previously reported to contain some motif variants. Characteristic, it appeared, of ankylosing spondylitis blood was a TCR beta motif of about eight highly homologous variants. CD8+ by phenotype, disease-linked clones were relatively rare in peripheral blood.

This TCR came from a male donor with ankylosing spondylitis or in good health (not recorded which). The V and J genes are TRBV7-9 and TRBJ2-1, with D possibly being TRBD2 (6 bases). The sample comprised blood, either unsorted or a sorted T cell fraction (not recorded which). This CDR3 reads CASSHLTSYNEQFF. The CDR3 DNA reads TGTGCCAGCAGCCACCTGACTAGCTACAATGAGCAGTTCTTC.